A single sample gave rise to the 8 T cell receptor beta chains below, sequenced in a study of shared clonotypes between healthy human individuals. Only in-frame clones appear in the TCRdb table, and some are missing; sequencing was by immunoSEQ multiplex PCR. This table holds more than 2,000,000 clones, 90% to 95% found once. The sequenced material came from naive CD4+ T cells sorted from blood. Subset indicated: CD45RA+ positively selected. These receptor sequences come from a man between 18 and 29 years old in good health.

This chain links TRBV6-1 with TRBJ2-7, with a tentative D call TRBD2 (5 bases). Germline assignment: CDR1 MNHNS and CDR2 SASEGT. This CDR3 contains 14 residues. With 10 bases removed from V and 7 bases from J, the gap between germline ends came to 23 bases. CDR3 protein: CATPGGAEVGEQYF. The DNA of the CDR3 is TGTGCCACCCCCGGCGGAGCGGAAGTGGGGGAGCAGTACTTC.

The chain is built from TRBV6-1 and TRBJ2-5; D might be TRBD2 (5 bases). The CDR3 has 13 residues. Germline values: CDR1 MNHNS, CDR2 SASEGT. Trimming removed 1 base at V and 5 bases at J, with 8 bases between. Here the CDR3 reads CASSEGEWETQYF. The DNA of the CDR3 is TGTGCCAGCAGTGAAGGGGAGTGGGAGACCCAGTACTTC.

The CDR3: CASSQKTGGSYNEQFF. DNA for the CDR3: TGCGCCAGCAGCCAAAAGACAGGGGGCTCCTACAATGAGCAGTTCTTC. This chain links TRBV4-3 with TRBJ2-1; TRBD1 aligns across 9 bases. V lost 2 bases and J lost 0; bases outside the gene matches: 2. The germline V gene has CDR1 LGHNA and CDR2 YSLEER. This CDR3 spans 16 amino acids.

This clone was counted a single time. The chain has TRBV5-1 and TRBJ1-5, with D possibly matching TRBD1 (5 bases). The CDR3 has 14 amino acids. V lost 4 bases to trimming and J lost 6 bases, with 14 bases between them. The germline V gene has CDR1 SGHRS and CDR2 YFSETQ. DNA of the CDR3: TGCGCCAGCAGCGGGGGTGGGGCAGGTCAGCCCCAGCATTTT. Residues: CASSGGGAGQPQHF.

The V gene is TRBV29-1, the J gene TRBJ1-1, with 8 bases fitting TRBD1. Germline V gene data show CDR1 as SQVTM and CDR2 as ANQGSEA. The CDR3 spans 14 residues. Unmatched junction bases numbered 9, after V lost 4 bases and J lost 5 bases. The CDR3 DNA reads as TGCAGCGTTGCGACAGGGGCCTCGAGGACTGAAGCTTTCTTT. Its protein is CSVATGASRTEAFF.

This CDR3 is CASSQSPLGSGHRLGNEQFF. The CDR3 nucleotides are TGCGCCAGCAGCCAATCCCCTTTGGGTAGCGGTCATCGGTTAGGCAATGAGCAGTTCTTC. This rearrangement joins TRBV4-3 to TRBJ2-1; perhaps TRBD2 as D (6 bases). This CDR3 comprises 20 residues. Trimming removed 2 bases from V and 6 bases from J, with 29 bases in between. Looked up from germline, CDR1 is LGHNA and CDR2 is YSLEER.

V and J are TRBV7-2 and TRBJ2-5; D might be TRBD1 (5 bases). Germline CDR1 and CDR2: SGHTA and FQGNSA. The CDR3 is made up of 14 amino acids. The V end was cut by 2 bases, the J end by 2 bases, with 9 bases between. CDR3 nucleotides: TGTGCCAGCAGCTTAAAACAGGAACAAGAGACCCAGTACTTC. Its protein is CASSLKQEQETQYF.

The genes are TRBV5-1 and TRBJ2-3; D is unresolved. Trimming pared 0 bases from V and 2 bases from J, leaving 10 bases between. CDR3 length equals 15 residues. CDR1 and CDR2 from the germline V gene are SGHRS and YFSETQ. The CDR3 nucleotides read TGCGCCAGCAGCTTGGGGCAGGCGGACACAGATACGCAGTATTTT. Its protein is CASSLGQADTDTQYF.